One T cell receptor beta chain is described in this entry. This specimen belongs to a study of blood T cell repertoires in COVID-19. Study-wide background: COVID-19 samples from acute and convalescent phases originated in the United States, Italy and Spain. Nucleic acid was either cDNA or gDNA, and it came from T cells, B-cell-depleted T cells, or PBMCs.

After removal of 2 bases from V and 4 bases from J, the junction contained 8 bases not matched to a gene. From germline, CDR1 is LGHNT and CDR2 FRNRAP. The CDR3 has 16 amino acids. The authors' processing: Amplification with reference gene primers provided the estimates of nucleated cell counts. Sequencing used immunoSEQ multiplex PCR; TCRdb keeps in-frame clones, though not all of them. V and J calls and clone size are given by that table; D and trimming were obtained from the DNA. The data contain fewer than 450,000 clones, roughly 86% of them seen just once; the ten biggest clones take up about 7%. One Seattle source followed patients from active infection through their disease course.

The sequenced sample consisted of peripheral blood. The TCR comes from a woman in her 70s with COVID-19, enrolled during active disease. The chain carries TRBV12-5 and TRBJ1-1; 9 nucleotides line up with TRBD1. The CDR3 loop reads CASGLRGTGWGTEAFF. The CDR3 DNA sequence: TGTGCTAGTGGTTTGAGAGGGACAGGGTGGGGCACTGAAGCTTTCTTT.